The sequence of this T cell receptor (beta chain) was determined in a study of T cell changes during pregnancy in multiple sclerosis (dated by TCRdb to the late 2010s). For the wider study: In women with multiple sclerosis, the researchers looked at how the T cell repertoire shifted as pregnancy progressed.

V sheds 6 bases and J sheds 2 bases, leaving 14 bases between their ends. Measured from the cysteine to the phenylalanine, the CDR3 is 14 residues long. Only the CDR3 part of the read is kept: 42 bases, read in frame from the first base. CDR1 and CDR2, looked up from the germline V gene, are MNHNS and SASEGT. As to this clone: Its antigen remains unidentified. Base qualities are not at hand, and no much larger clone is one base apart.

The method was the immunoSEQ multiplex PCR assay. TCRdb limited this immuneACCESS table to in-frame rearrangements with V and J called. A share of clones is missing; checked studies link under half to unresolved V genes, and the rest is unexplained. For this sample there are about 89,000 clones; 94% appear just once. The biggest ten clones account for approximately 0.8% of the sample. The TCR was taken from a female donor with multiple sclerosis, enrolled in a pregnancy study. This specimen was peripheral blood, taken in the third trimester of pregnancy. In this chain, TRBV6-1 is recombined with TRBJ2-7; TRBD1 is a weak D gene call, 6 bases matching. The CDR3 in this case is CASSTWDTTYEQYF. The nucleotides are TGTGCCAGCAGCACTTGGGACACCACCTACGAGCAGTACTTC.